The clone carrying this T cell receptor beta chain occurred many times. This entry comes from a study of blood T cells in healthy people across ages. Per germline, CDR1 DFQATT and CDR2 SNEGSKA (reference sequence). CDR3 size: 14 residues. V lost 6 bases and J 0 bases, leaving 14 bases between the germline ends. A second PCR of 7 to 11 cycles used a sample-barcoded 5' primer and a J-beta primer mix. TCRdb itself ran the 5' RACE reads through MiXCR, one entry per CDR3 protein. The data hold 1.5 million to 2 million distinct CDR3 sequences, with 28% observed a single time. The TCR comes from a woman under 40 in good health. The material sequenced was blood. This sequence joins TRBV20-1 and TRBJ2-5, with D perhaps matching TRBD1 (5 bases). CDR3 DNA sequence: TGCAGTGCCGAACCCAGGGCGTACCAAGAGACCCAGTACTTC. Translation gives CSAEPRAYQETQYF.